Below, 19 T cell receptor beta chains from the same sample are listed, as sequenced in a study of regulatory T cells in long-lasting Graves disease. Arm-PCR of CDR3 regions with iRepertoire HTBI primers generated TCR beta libraries. TCRdb re-derived calls from the multiplex PCR reads in MiXCR, one entry per CDR3 protein. Found here are hundreds of thousands of distinct CDR3 sequences, roughly 15% of them singletons; the top ten hold roughly 18%. The time point denotes: newly diagnosed GD, antithyroid drugs for less than 3 months. RNA extracted from PBMCs served as the sequencing template. The same data also contributed to another study, on T cells in Graves' hyperthyroidism and ophthalmopathy.

The starting material was peripheral blood mononuclear cells (PBMCs), obtained at new diagnosis, from a patient treated with antithyroid drugs. These receptors were collected from a woman in her 30s with Graves disease.

This clonotype was recorded many times. The V and J genes are TRBV12-3 or TRBV12-4 and TRBJ2-1, with 10 positions matching TRBD2. Trimming at V came to 7 bases and at J to 3 bases, leaving 3 bases not matched to a gene. This CDR3 is 14 amino acids long. In DNA form, the CDR3 reads TGTGCCAGCAAGGAGCGGGAGGGCTACAATGAGCAGTTCTTC. Its translation: CASKEREGYNEQFF.

This clonotype appeared many times. The genes are TRBV28 and TRBJ2-7; D not resolved. The CDR3 contains 15 residues. Trimming removed 2 bases from V and 2 bases from J, with 13 bases in between. CDR1 is MDHEN and CDR2 is SYDVKM in the germline V gene. The CDR3 loop is CASSLSGSPAYEQYF. CDR3 nucleotides: TGTGCCAGCAGTTTAAGTGGCAGTCCGGCCTACGAGCAGTACTTC.

In its sample, this clonotype was seen a few times. The gene calls are TRBV12-5 and TRBJ2-3; D is possibly TRBD2 (6 bases). Trimming removed 6 bases from V and 2 bases from J, with 12 bases in between. The CDR3 totals 14 residues. Germline CDR1 reads LGHNT; CDR2 reads FRNRAP. The CDR3 nucleotides are TGTGCTAGTGGGCCGGGACTTCACACAGATACGCAGTATTTT. It codes for CASGPGLHTDTQYF.

As to this clonotype: A junction end diverges from the germline sequence, so it may reflect a read error. The gene calls are TRBV7-2 and TRBJ2-7; the D gene is possibly TRBD2 (6 bases). CDR1 SGHTA and CDR2 FQGNSA come from the germline V gene. The CDR3 runs to 14 residues. The DNA for the CDR3 is TGTGCCGGCAGCGGCCGGGGGAGTCACTACGAGCAGTACTTC. It encodes CAGSGRGSHYEQYF.

This rearrangement joins TRBV13 to TRBJ2-2; D is undetermined. Germline values: CDR1 PRHDT, CDR2 FYEKMQ (reference sequence). The CDR3 length is 14 residues. Trimming cost V 1 base and J 5 bases, with 8 bases left between them. The CDR3 DNA sequence: TGTGCCAGCAGCTTAGCCCTCTCGACCGGGGAGCTGTTTTTT. Its protein product is CASSLALSTGELFF. Using reference TRBV13 and TRBJ2-2 for the parts outside the CDR3, the full variable domain is AAGVIQSPRHLIKEKRETATLKCYPIPRHDTVYWYQQGPGQDPQFLISFYEKMQSDKGSIPDRFSAQQFSDYHSELNMSSLELGDSALYFCASSLALSTGELFFGEGSRLTVL.

The chain has TRBV4-2 and TRBJ2-3, with D tentatively TRBD1 (5 bases). V lost 4 bases, J lost 6 bases, and 14 bases lay in between. Looked up from germline, CDR1 is LGHNA and CDR2 is YNFKEQ. CDR3 length: 14 amino acids. Here the CDR3 DNA reads TGTGCCAGCAGCCCATTAAGGGGTGGGGATACGCAGTATTTT. Translated: CASSPLRGGDTQYF.

This chain joins TRBV6-1 and TRBJ2-1; a weak D match, TRBD2 (5 bases). The germline gives CDR1 MNHNS, CDR2 SASEGT. The CDR3 sequence is 15 residues long. V lost 6 bases and J lost 0, with 12 bases in between. The CDR3 DNA follows: TGTGCCAGCAGACAGACTATCCACTCCTACAATGAGCAGTTCTTC. As protein: CASRQTIHSYNEQFF.

This clonotype was observed a few times. This rearrangement joins TRBV10-3 to TRBJ1-4, with 7 bases that match TRBD1. From germline, CDR1 is ENHRY and CDR2 SYGVKD. The CDR3 spans 13 residues. V lost 9 bases to trimming and J lost 0 bases; unmatched junction nucleotides: 1. CDR3 in amino acids: CAIGQATNEKLFF. The CDR3 nucleotides read TGTGCCATAGGACAGGCAACTAATGAAAAACTGTTTTTT.

This clonotype turned up a few times. CDR3 amino acids: CASSVALRGNQPQHF. CDR3 nucleotides: TGTGCCAGCAGTGTGGCTCTTAGAGGCAATCAGCCCCAGCATTTT. This chain joins TRBV12-3 or TRBV12-4 and TRBJ1-5; no definite D call. This CDR3 is built from 15 residues. Trimming removed 5 bases from V and 2 bases from J, with 13 bases in between.

The chain uses TRBV12-3 or TRBV12-4 and TRBJ2-5, with 12 bases identical to TRBD2. The CDR3 contains 15 residues. Unmatched junction bases numbered 2, after V lost 1 base and J lost 5 bases. DNA of the CDR3: TGTGCCAGCAGTTTAGGGACTAGCGGGATGGAGACCCAGTACTTC. Translating it yields CASSLGTSGMETQYF.

In this sample, this clonotype turned up a few times. Germline is not matched at one junction end, which may reflect a read error. The V gene is TRBV12-3 or TRBV12-4, the J gene TRBJ2-2, with 13 bases aligning to TRBD2. The CDR3 has 17 residues. CDR3: CASHRTSGSYFTGEPFF. CDR3 in DNA: TGTGCCAGCCACCGGACTAGCGGGAGTTATTTCACCGGGGAGCCGTTTTTT.

The chain combines TRBV9 with TRBJ1-1, with D tentatively TRBD1 (5 bases). Trimming removed 4 bases from V and 6 bases from J, with 19 bases in between. The CDR3 is made up of 15 amino acids. In germline, CDR1 is SGDLS, CDR2 YYNGEE. The CDR3 protein is CASSPRPGGFPEAFF. In DNA form, the CDR3 reads TGTGCCAGCAGCCCCCGCCCCGGGGGTTTTCCTGAAGCTTTCTTT.

This clonotype was picked up many times. The V and J genes are TRBV5-1 and TRBJ1-2, with D unclear. CDR1 and CDR2 (germline): SGHRS, YFSETQ. The CDR3 is made up of 14 amino acids. With 1 base removed from V and 4 bases from J, the gap between germline ends came to 11 bases. CDR3 region: CASSLSFAAYGYTF. The CDR3 DNA reads as TGCGCCAGCAGCTTGTCGTTTGCGGCCTATGGCTACACCTTC.

This clonotype was counted only a few times. V usage is TRBV5-1 and J usage is TRBJ1-4; TRBD1 matches at 10 bases. The germline V gene has CDR1 SGHRS and CDR2 YFSETQ. With 0 bases clipped from V and 5 bases from J, the junction kept 4 bases outside the gene matches. CDR3 length equals 16 residues. The CDR3 coding sequence is TGCGCCAGCAGCTTGGGACAGGGGGCTTGGAATGAAAAACTGTTTTTT. Encoded protein: CASSLGQGAWNEKLFF.

This clonotype turned up a few times. CDR3 in DNA: TGTGCCTGGAGTGGCCCGGGGGAGTATGAAAAACTGTTTTTT. As protein: CAWSGPGEYEKLFF. This chain uses TRBV30 with TRBJ1-4, with TRBD1 as a possible D gene (5 bases). The length of the CDR3 is 14 residues. V gave up 1 base and J gave up 6 bases, with 12 bases separating them. Germline values: CDR1 GTSNPN, CDR2 SVGIG (reference sequence).

This clonotype has ten or more counts. The chain couples TRBV2 to TRBJ2-7; 8 bases match TRBD1. With V trimmed by 6 bases and J by 3 bases, 4 bases remained unmatched. From germline, CDR1 is SNHLY and CDR2 FYNNEI. The CDR3 extends over 13 amino acids. The CDR3 loop is CASSVTGGYEQYF. The CDR3 DNA is TGTGCCAGCAGCGTAACAGGGGGCTACGAGCAGTACTTC.

This clonotype was picked up many times. J is TRBJ2-7 and V is TRBV15; TRBD2 is a possible D gene (5 bases). The germline V and J ends were trimmed by 0 bases and 4 bases, with 7 bases remaining between them. Germline-derived CDR1 and CDR2 are LNHNV and YYDKDF (reference sequence). This CDR3 is built from 13 residues. CDR3 sequence reads: CATSRDRGYEQYF. Written as DNA, the CDR3 is TGTGCCACCAGCAGAGATCGAGGGTACGAGCAGTACTTC.

The CDR3 DNA is TGTGCCAGCAAGCGAGGGGCCGACTCTGGGGCCAACGTCCTGACTTTC. Translating it yields CASKRGADSGANVLTF. The rearrangement uses TRBV9 and TRBJ2-6; possibly TRBD1 or TRBD2 for D (5 bases each). Germline V gene sequence: CDR1 SGDLS, CDR2 YYNGEE. The CDR3 totals 16 residues. V lost 6 bases, J lost 0 bases, and 13 bases lay in between.

This chain links TRBV29-1 with TRBJ1-2; the D is unclear. The CDR3 contains 13 residues. V lost 8 bases to trimming and J lost 3 bases, with 16 bases between them. From germline, CDR1 is SQVTM and CDR2 ANQGSEA. The CDR3 loop reads CSTRAGLDYGYTF. CDR3 nucleotides: TGCAGCACTCGGGCAGGCCTGGACTATGGCTACACCTTC.